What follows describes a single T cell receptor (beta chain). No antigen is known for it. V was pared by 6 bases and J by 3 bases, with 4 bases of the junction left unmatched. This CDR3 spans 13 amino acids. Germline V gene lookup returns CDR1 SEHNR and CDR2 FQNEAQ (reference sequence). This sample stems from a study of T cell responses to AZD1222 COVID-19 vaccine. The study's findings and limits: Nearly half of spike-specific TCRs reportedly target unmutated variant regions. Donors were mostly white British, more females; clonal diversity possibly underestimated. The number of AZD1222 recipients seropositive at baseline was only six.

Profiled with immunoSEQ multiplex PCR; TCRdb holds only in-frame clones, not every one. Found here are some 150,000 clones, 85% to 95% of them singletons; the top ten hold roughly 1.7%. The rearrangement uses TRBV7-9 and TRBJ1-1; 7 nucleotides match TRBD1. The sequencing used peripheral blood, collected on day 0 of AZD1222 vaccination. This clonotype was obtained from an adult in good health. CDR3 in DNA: TGTGCCAGCAGACCACAGGGGCACACTGAAGCTTTCTTT. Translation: CASRPQGHTEAFF.